This T cell receptor (beta chain) was sequenced during a study of T-cell reconstitution after alpha-beta-depleted transplantation in children. General study findings and limits: Newly produced T cells mostly accounted for T-cell counts and diversity one year post-transplant. TCRbeta diversity was high at day 60 in some patients (a result of surviving recipient T cells and thymic progenitors). By about two months after transplant, alpha-beta T cells reportedly arose from several hundred graft clones that had expanded.

This clonotype has more than one count but fewer than ten. As yet, its antigen is unknown. Unique molecular identifiers were used to barcode this TCRbeta library. TCRdb reanalysed the PCR reads using MiXCR and keeps one entry per CDR3 protein. The top ten clones hold about 5% of a sample with approximately 230,000 distinct CDR3 sequences, 20% to 30% of them seen once. Looked up from germline, CDR1 is MDHEN and CDR2 is SYDVKM. V dropped 6 bases and J dropped 4 bases, with 12 bases sitting between them. There are 14 residues in the CDR3. The V gene is TRBV28, the J gene TRBJ2-2; D is unclear. Sequenced material: PBMCs, mostly from graft donor cells, taken 360 days after TCRalphabeta/CD19-depleted stem cell transplant. This receptor was taken from a female patient between 2 and 10 years old who had a stem cell transplant for congenital amegakaryocytic thrombocytopenia, so the T cells may come from the graft donor. This CDR3 reads CASSPLRITGELFF. The CDR3 coding sequence is TGTGCCAGCAGCCCCCTTCGGATCACCGGGGAGCTGTTTTTT.